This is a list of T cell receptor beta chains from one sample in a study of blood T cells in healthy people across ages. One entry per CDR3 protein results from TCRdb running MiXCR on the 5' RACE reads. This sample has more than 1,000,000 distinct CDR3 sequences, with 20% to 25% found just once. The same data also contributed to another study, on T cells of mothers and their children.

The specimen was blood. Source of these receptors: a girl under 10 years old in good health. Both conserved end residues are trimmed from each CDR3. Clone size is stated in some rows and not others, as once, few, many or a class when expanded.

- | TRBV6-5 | ASSYAQPTGPRETQY
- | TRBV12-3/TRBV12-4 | ASSFGSTDNEQF
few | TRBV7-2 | ASSLVEEQETQY
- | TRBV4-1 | ASSQGPTVGGYT
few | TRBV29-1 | SVVSSLRVPLRFNEQF
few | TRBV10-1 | ASSESTRPTGELF
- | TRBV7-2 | ASSKPQGAGGYT
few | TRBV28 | ASSLGGPGLF
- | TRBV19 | ATSGEIANYGYT
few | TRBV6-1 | ASTVGMPHGYT
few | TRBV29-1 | SSPLGREETQY
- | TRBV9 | ASSVLNTDTQY
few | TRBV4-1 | ASSQTPGANTEAF
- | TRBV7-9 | ASSLQAGGSREQY
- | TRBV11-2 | ASSNLRDSQETQY
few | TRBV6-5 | ASSSQRETPYNEQF
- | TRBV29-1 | SVGAGSSDEQY
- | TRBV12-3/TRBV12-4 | ASSPVGFGANVLT
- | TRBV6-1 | ASSDNRGFGSGANVLT
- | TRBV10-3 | AISPGQRSTDTQY
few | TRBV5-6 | ASSPRHEYGYT
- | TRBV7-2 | ASSLDLAGEHTDTQY
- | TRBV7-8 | ASSDPSGRGFSYEQY
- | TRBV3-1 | AGSRDRLYEQY
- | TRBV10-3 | AISGRESNTGELF
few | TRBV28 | ASRVGGAFEETQY
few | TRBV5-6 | ASSLVQNEQF
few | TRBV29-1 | SVEDPTDYGYT
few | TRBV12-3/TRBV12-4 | ASSLSAFLNSYGYT
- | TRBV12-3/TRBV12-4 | ASSSGTGMETQY
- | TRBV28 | ASSLSNGGDTQY
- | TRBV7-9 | ASSETGNDYNEQF
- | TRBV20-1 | SALPTTVFNEKLF
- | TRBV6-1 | ASSEFGRNTEAF
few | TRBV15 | ATSPIFGAGVRDGEQY
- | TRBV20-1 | SAFSSGGSYNGQF
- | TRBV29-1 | SVLFEGFRDEQF
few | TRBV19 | ASSNTGVEAQY
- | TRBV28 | ASSPGTGALYEQY
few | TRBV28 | ASTGIYGYT
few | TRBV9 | ASSVALWGNEQY
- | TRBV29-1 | SVDAAGLETQY
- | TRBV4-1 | ASSLMPAGVVIEQF
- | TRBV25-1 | ASSEGGGRRGTQY
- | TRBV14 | ASSQDLANQPQH
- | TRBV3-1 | ASSQEGGRAF
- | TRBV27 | ASSPSSSGHNPYEQY